These T cell receptor beta chains were read from a single sample in a study of T-cell reconstitution after alpha-beta-depleted transplantation in children. TCRdb reprocessed the PCR reads via MiXCR and lists one record per CDR3 protein. The sample contains some 290,000 distinct CDR3 sequences, nearly 10% of which appear only once. The starting material was PBMCs from the stem cell graft donor, obtained from the stem cell graft. These receptors came from a human donor who donated a stem cell graft to a child with SCID. CDR3s include the opening cysteine and the closing phenylalanine or tryptophan. Each record gives: J gene, D gene, clone size, V gene, CDR3 protein, CDR3 DNA. D genes are given only for firm matches. Size tells how often a clone was seen (once, few, many) or the class of an expanded clone, and some rows leave it out.

J gene: TRBJ2-7; D gene: TRBD2; clone size: many; V gene: TRBV29-1; CDR3 protein: CSVFLAGGSYEQYF; CDR3 DNA: TGCAGCGTGTTTCTAGCGGGGGGCTCCTACGAGCAGTACTTC
J gene: TRBJ2-3; D gene: TRBD2; clone size: .; V gene: TRBV7-3; CDR3 protein: CASSIGTSGGTDTQYF; CDR3 DNA: TGTGCCAGCAGCATAGGGACTAGCGGGGGCACAGATACGCAGTATTTT
J gene: TRBJ1-1; D gene: .; clone size: few; V gene: TRBV5-6; CDR3 protein: CASSFRDLQAFF; CDR3 DNA: TGTGCCAGCAGCTTCCGGGACTTACAAGCTTTCTTT
J gene: TRBJ2-2; D gene: TRBD2; clone size: .; V gene: TRBV5-1; CDR3 protein: CASSLPAGATTGELFF; CDR3 DNA: TGCGCCAGCAGCTTACCAGCGGGGGCCACCACCGGGGAGCTGTTTTTT
J gene: TRBJ2-5; D gene: TRBD1; clone size: .; V gene: TRBV20-1; CDR3 protein: CSARGQPLAETQYF; CDR3 DNA: TGCAGTGCTAGGGGACAGCCCCTGGCGGAGACCCAGTACTTC
J gene: TRBJ2-3; D gene: .; clone size: many; V gene: TRBV29-1; CDR3 protein: CSVGKEPRDTQYF; CDR3 DNA: TGCAGCGTGGGAAAAGAGCCCAGGGATACGCAGTATTTT
J gene: TRBJ2-7; D gene: TRBD1; clone size: few; V gene: TRBV6-1; CDR3 protein: CASSLAAGGNEQYF; CDR3 DNA: TGTGCCAGCTCCCTCGCGGCAGGGGGAAACGAGCAGTACTTC
J gene: TRBJ2-2; D gene: .; clone size: .; V gene: TRBV3-1; CDR3 protein: CASSQAGAYGGELFF; CDR3 DNA: TGTGCCAGCAGCCAAGCGGGGGCCTACGGCGGGGAGCTGTTTTTT
J gene: TRBJ2-7; D gene: TRBD1; clone size: .; V gene: TRBV5-1; CDR3 protein: CASSLGTGVETKSYEQYF; CDR3 DNA: TGCGCCAGCAGCTTGGGGACAGGGGTAGAGACGAAGTCCTACGAGCAGTACTTC
J gene: TRBJ2-1; D gene: .; clone size: few; V gene: TRBV20-1; CDR3 protein: CSARTGSGGEQFF; CDR3 DNA: TGCAGTGCTAGAACAGGGTCGGGAGGTGAGCAGTTCTTC
J gene: TRBJ2-1; D gene: .; clone size: few; V gene: TRBV6-1; CDR3 protein: CASSDNLGGQMNEQFF; CDR3 DNA: TGTGCCAGCAGTGACAACCTTGGGGGGCAGATGAATGAGCAGTTCTTC
J gene: TRBJ1-6; D gene: .; clone size: many; V gene: TRBV12-3/TRBV12-4; CDR3 protein: CASRVGRGLGPLHF; CDR3 DNA: TGTGCCAGCAGAGTAGGACGGGGGCTGGGACCCCTCCACTTT
J gene: TRBJ2-7; D gene: .; clone size: .; V gene: TRBV20-1; CDR3 protein: CSARARTLQYEQYF; CDR3 DNA: TGCAGTGCTAGAGCCCGGACATTACAATACGAGCAGTACTTC
J gene: TRBJ1-6; D gene: .; clone size: .; V gene: TRBV6-1; CDR3 protein: CASSGTRVANSPLHF; CDR3 DNA: TGTGCCAGCAGTGGAACAAGAGTCGCCAATTCACCCCTCCACTTT
J gene: TRBJ2-3; D gene: .; clone size: many; V gene: TRBV3-1; CDR3 protein: CASSQDIRISTDTQYF; CDR3 DNA: TGTGCCAGCAGCCAAGATATCCGAATTAGCACAGATACGCAGTATTTT
J gene: TRBJ1-1; D gene: .; clone size: few; V gene: TRBV7-9; CDR3 protein: CASSFRQGGPDREAFF; CDR3 DNA: TGTGCCAGCAGCTTTCGTCAGGGAGGACCGGACCGTGAAGCTTTCTTT
J gene: TRBJ1-1; D gene: .; clone size: few; V gene: TRBV5-1; CDR3 protein: CASRGTVNTEAFF; CDR3 DNA: TGCGCCAGCAGAGGGACGGTGAACACTGAAGCTTTCTTT
J gene: TRBJ1-1; D gene: .; clone size: .; V gene: TRBV5-1; CDR3 protein: CASSREWGLNTEAFF; CDR3 DNA: TGCGCCAGCAGCAGGGAGTGGGGCTTGAACACTGAAGCTTTCTTT
J gene: TRBJ2-5; D gene: .; clone size: .; V gene: TRBV3-1; CDR3 protein: CASSQAGGAETQYF; CDR3 DNA: TGTGCCAGCAGCCAAGCGGGGGGCGCGGAGACCCAGTACTTC
J gene: TRBJ1-1; D gene: TRBD1; clone size: few; V gene: TRBV20-1; CDR3 protein: CSATGGVAFF; CDR3 DNA: TGCAGCGCGACAGGGGGTGTAGCTTTCTTT
J gene: TRBJ2-7; D gene: .; clone size: .; V gene: TRBV20-1; CDR3 protein: CSASGAAYEQYF; CDR3 DNA: TGCAGTGCTAGTGGGGCGGCCTACGAGCAGTACTTC
J gene: TRBJ1-1; D gene: .; clone size: many; V gene: TRBV5-1; CDR3 protein: CASSFLQTNTEAFF; CDR3 DNA: TGCGCCAGCAGCTTTCTACAGACCAACACTGAAGCTTTCTTT
J gene: TRBJ1-2; D gene: .; clone size: few; V gene: TRBV15; CDR3 protein: CATFSRYSKGYTF; CDR3 DNA: TGTGCCACATTCTCCCGATACAGCAAGGGCTACACCTTC
J gene: TRBJ1-2; D gene: TRBD1; clone size: few; V gene: TRBV5-6; CDR3 protein: CASSLDRGPGGYTF; CDR3 DNA: TGTGCCAGCAGCTTGGACAGGGGGCCGGGAGGCTACACCTTC
J gene: TRBJ2-2; D gene: .; clone size: many; V gene: TRBV3-1; CDR3 protein: CASSSQGNTGELFF; CDR3 DNA: TGTGCCAGCAGCTCACAGGGGAACACCGGGGAGCTGTTTTTT
J gene: TRBJ1-1; D gene: .; clone size: .; V gene: TRBV18; CDR3 protein: CASSPLERGLVGNTEAFF; CDR3 DNA: TGTGCCAGCTCACCCCTCGAGAGGGGTCTCGTGGGTAACACTGAAGCTTTCTTT
J gene: TRBJ1-1; D gene: .; clone size: many; V gene: TRBV7-8; CDR3 protein: CASSLAEIYTEAFF; CDR3 DNA: TGTGCCAGCAGCTTAGCGGAGATTTACACTGAAGCTTTCTTT
J gene: TRBJ2-1; D gene: .; clone size: .; V gene: TRBV10-3; CDR3 protein: CAISESVVAYNEQFF; CDR3 DNA: TGTGCCATCAGTGAGTCGGTAGTGGCCTACAATGAGCAGTTCTTC
J gene: TRBJ2-2; D gene: .; clone size: few; V gene: TRBV11-2; CDR3 protein: CASSLTHLLNTGELFF; CDR3 DNA: TGTGCCAGCAGCTTGACGCATCTCTTAAACACCGGGGAGCTGTTTTTT
J gene: TRBJ2-7; D gene: TRBD2; clone size: many; V gene: TRBV6-5; CDR3 protein: CASSSTAGISYEQYF; CDR3 DNA: TGTGCCAGCAGTTCCACAGCGGGGATCTCCTACGAGCAGTACTTC
J gene: TRBJ2-5; D gene: .; clone size: many; V gene: TRBV20-1; CDR3 protein: CSASKGEATQYF; CDR3 DNA: TGCAGTGCTAGTAAGGGGGAGGCGACCCAGTACTTC
J gene: TRBJ2-5; D gene: .; clone size: few; V gene: TRBV19; CDR3 protein: CASRKEGQQYF; CDR3 DNA: TGTGCCAGTAGAAAGGAGGGACAGCAGTACTTC
J gene: TRBJ2-1; D gene: TRBD1; clone size: many; V gene: TRBV11-2; CDR3 protein: CASSLVTGGYNEQFF; CDR3 DNA: TGTGCCAGCAGCTTAGTAACAGGGGGCTACAATGAGCAGTTCTTC
J gene: TRBJ2-1; D gene: .; clone size: many; V gene: TRBV27; CDR3 protein: CASIQYGVPYNEQFF; CDR3 DNA: TGTGCCAGCATCCAATACGGGGTCCCCTACAATGAGCAGTTCTTC
J gene: TRBJ2-7; D gene: .; clone size: .; V gene: TRBV7-9; CDR3 protein: CASSLGQGDYEQYF; CDR3 DNA: TGTGCCAGCAGCTTAGGTCAGGGCGACTACGAGCAGTACTTC
J gene: TRBJ2-2; D gene: TRBD1; clone size: many; V gene: TRBV5-1; CDR3 protein: CASSLGTGGTGELFF; CDR3 DNA: TGCGCCAGCAGCCTCGGGACAGGGGGCACCGGGGAGCTGTTTTTT
J gene: TRBJ1-5; D gene: TRBD1; clone size: .; V gene: TRBV12-3/TRBV12-4; CDR3 protein: CASTSGGTDQPQHF; CDR3 DNA: TGTGCCAGCACCTCAGGGGGGACAGATCAGCCCCAGCATTTT
J gene: TRBJ1-2; D gene: .; clone size: few; V gene: TRBV20-1; CDR3 protein: CSARKGVDGYTF; CDR3 DNA: TGCAGTGCTAGAAAGGGAGTCGATGGCTACACCTTC
J gene: TRBJ2-7; D gene: .; clone size: few; V gene: TRBV6-1; CDR3 protein: CASSPDTVSGAEQYF; CDR3 DNA: TGTGCCAGCAGTCCCGACACTGTCTCAGGAGCCGAGCAGTACTTC
J gene: TRBJ2-2; D gene: .; clone size: few; V gene: TRBV6-1; CDR3 protein: CASSRGPNTGELFF; CDR3 DNA: TGTGCCAGCAGTCGTGGTCCTAACACCGGGGAGCTGTTTTTT
J gene: TRBJ1-1; D gene: TRBD1; clone size: many; V gene: TRBV12-3/TRBV12-4; CDR3 protein: CASTTMGQGQTEAFF; CDR3 DNA: TGTGCCAGCACTACTATGGGACAGGGACAAACTGAAGCTTTCTTT